What follows describes a single TCR beta chain. Other nucleotide sequences from this sample produce the same CDR3. TCRdb's copy holds only in-frame clones and misses some; the assay was immunoSEQ multiplex PCR. The sample shows around 240,000 clones, 65% to 90% of them seen only once. These data belong to a study of blood T cell repertoires in COVID-19. This CDR3 is 13 amino acids long. Trimming shortened V by 4 bases and J by 8 bases, and 9 bases separated the two germline ends. The germline CDR1 and CDR2 sequences are SNHLY and FYNNEI. This rearrangement joins TRBV2 to TRBJ1-6; D not certain. The TCR sequence derives from a woman aged 40 to 55 who had recovered from COVID-19. The specimen was peripheral blood. The CDR3 DNA reads as TGTGCCAGCAGTGCGGGTGGTGATTCACCCCTCCACTTT. Translation: CASSAGGDSPLHF.